These 26 T cell receptor beta chains were sequenced from one sample in a study of OX40 agonist ivuxolimab in advanced cancers. TCRdb's table, derived via immunoSEQ multiplex PCR, lists solely in-frame clones and lacks some. The repertoire holds some 50,000 clones, with 88% as singletons. Here the sequenced sample was CD4+ or CD8+ T cells sorted from blood, taken in a trial of the OX40 agonist ivuxolimab. All receptors derive from an adult with an advanced solid tumor such as melanoma, head and neck, liver or kidney cancer.

The rearrangement links TRBV4-1 to TRBJ2-3, with D unresolved. Trimming cost V 0 bases and J 0 bases, with 10 bases left between them. The CDR3 sequence is 16 residues long. Germline CDR1 MGHRA, CDR2 YSYEKL. The DNA for the CDR3 is TGCGCCAGCAGCCAAGACTTGGGCAGCAGCACAGATACGCAGTATTTT. It translates to CASSQDLGSSTDTQYF.

V is TRBV7-9 and J is TRBJ1-2; D is unclear. V was trimmed by 0 bases and J by 5 bases, leaving 7 bases between them. Per the germline V gene, CDR1 is SEHNR and CDR2 is FQNEAQ (reference sequence). The CDR3 runs to 13 residues. The CDR3 DNA reads TGTGCCAGCAGCTTAGCTTCAAAGTATGGCTACACCTTC. It translates to CASSLASKYGYTF.

The chain couples TRBV5-1 to TRBJ1-3, with D hard to call. The CDR3 covers 14 residues. Per germline, CDR1 SGHRS and CDR2 YFSETQ. Trimming cost V 0 bases and J 3 bases, with 7 bases left between them. CDR3 nucleotides: TGCGCCAGCAGCTTGGAGACACGTGGAAACACCATATATTTT. This translates into CASSLETRGNTIYF.

V usage is TRBV6-1 and J usage is TRBJ2-1; 8 positions agree with TRBD2. Trimming at V came to 7 bases and at J to 4 bases, leaving 3 bases not matched to a gene. Germline CDR1 and CDR2: MNHNS and SASEGT. The length of the CDR3 is 13 residues. The CDR3 loop is CASKLAAYNEQFF. In DNA, the CDR3 is TGTGCCAGCAAACTAGCGGCGTACAATGAGCAGTTCTTC.

CDR3: CASSLAMDSGFYNEQFF. For the CDR3, the DNA is TGTGCCAGCAGCTTAGCGATGGATAGCGGGTTTTACAATGAGCAGTTCTTC. The chain recombines TRBV7-8 with TRBJ2-1, with 7 bases matching TRBD2. Germline V gene sequence: CDR1 SGHVS, CDR2 FQNEAQ. The CDR3 runs 17 residues. The V segment lost 0 bases and the J segment 4 bases; nucleotides outside the gene matches: 9.

V is TRBV7-9 and J is TRBJ2-5, with 7 positions matching TRBD2. Trimming removed 5 bases from V and 4 bases from J; junction bases left unmatched: 7. This CDR3 region has 14 residues. Germline CDR1 SEHNR, CDR2 FQNEAQ (reference sequence). The CDR3 DNA is TGTGCCAGCAGCCCCCTCGGCGGGGGAGAGACCCAGTACTTC. The encoded protein is CASSPLGGGETQYF.

V gene TRBV6-5 combines with J gene TRBJ1-6; unclear D gene. Germline assignment: CDR1 MNHEY and CDR2 SVGAGI. The CDR3 totals 12 residues. With 2 bases removed from V and 13 bases from J, the gap between germline ends came to 9 bases. The CDR3 loop reads CASSYRDGPLHF. CDR3 nucleotides: TGTGCCAGCAGTTACCGAGACGGTCCCCTCCACTTT.

The gene calls are TRBV11-2 and TRBJ2-3; the D is unclear. Germline V gives CDR1 SGHAT, CDR2 FQNNGV. The CDR3 consists of 12 residues. V was pared by 3 bases and J by 5 bases, with 6 bases between. The DNA of the CDR3 is TGTGCCAGCAGCTTTGAGGAAGATACGCAGTATTTT. It translates to CASSFEEDTQYF.

This chain links TRBV29-1 with TRBJ2-5, with TRBD2 matching over 9 bases. Trimming removed 1 base from V and 7 bases from J; junction bases left unmatched: 13. The CDR3 spans 16 residues. From germline, CDR1 is SQVTM and CDR2 ANQGSEA. The CDR3 sequence is CSVEGTAGGARTTQYF. CDR3 bases: TGCAGCGTTGAAGGGACAGCGGGGGGCGCAAGGACGACCCAGTACTTC.

The chain couples TRBV5-1 to TRBJ1-5, with a possible D match to TRBD1 (6 bases). The V end lost 4 bases, the J end lost 1 base, and 12 bases lay between the germline ends. Per germline, CDR1 SGHRS and CDR2 YFSETQ. The length of the CDR3 is 15 residues. CDR3 nucleotide sequence: TGCGCCAGCAGCCCCGAGGGACACAGCAATCAGCCCCAGCATTTT. This translates into CASSPEGHSNQPQHF.

V usage is TRBV30 and J usage is TRBJ2-1, with 10 positions matching TRBD1. This CDR3 has 15 amino acids. Germline CDR1 and CDR2: GTSNPN and SVGIG (reference sequence). Trimming took 3 bases from V and 8 from J; bases not matched to a gene: 10. The CDR3 DNA follows: TGTGCCTGGAGCGATGGACAGGGGGTTTTGGATGAGCAGTTCTTC. Residues: CAWSDGQGVLDEQFF.

CDR3 sequence (DNA): TGTGCCAGCAGTGGTACCCTAGCGGGAGGGCCCAGGGAGCAGTACTTC. As protein: CASSGTLAGGPREQYF. The chain links TRBV6-1 to TRBJ2-7, with 12 bases identical to TRBD2. The V segment lost 4 bases and the J segment 7 bases; nucleotides outside the gene matches: 11. Germline V lookup: CDR1 MNHNS, CDR2 SASEGT. This CDR3 has 16 residues.

V usage is TRBV28 and J usage is TRBJ2-1, with 11 nucleotides matching TRBD2. V was clipped by 5 bases and J by 7 bases; unmatched bases: 7. Germline CDR1 and CDR2: MDHEN and SYDVKM. The CDR3 is 15 amino acids. DNA for the CDR3: TGTGCCAGCAGTCTATTAGCGGGAGGGGGGAATGAGCAGTTCTTC. This gives the protein CASSLLAGGGNEQFF.

The J gene is TRBJ2-1, the V gene TRBV7-3; D call uncertain. CDR1 and CDR2 from the germline V gene are SGHTA and FQGTGA. CDR3 length: 15 residues. The germline V and J ends were trimmed by 3 bases and 0 bases, with 9 bases remaining between them. CDR3 in DNA: TGTGCCAGCAGCTTTGGGGTGGGCTCCTACAATGAGCAGTTCTTC. Amino acids: CASSFGVGSYNEQFF.

The chain carries TRBV4-1 and TRBJ2-7; D remains unclear. This CDR3 has 12 residues. CDR1 is MGHRA and CDR2 is YSYEKL in the germline V gene. The V gene lost 3 bases and the J gene lost 7 bases, with 10 bases spanning the gap. In nucleotides, the CDR3 is TGCGCCAGCAGCCAGCCGGGCTTGGAGCAGTACTTC. Encoded protein: CASSQPGLEQYF.

This clone was detected once. The chain employs TRBV4-1 and TRBJ1-5; TRBD1 matches 8 bases. V lost 0 bases to trimming and J lost 5 bases; unmatched junction nucleotides: 3. The CDR3 runs 15 residues. Germline loops: CDR1 MGHRA, CDR2 YSYEKL. The CDR3 region is CASSQEAGGYQPQHF. Written as DNA, the CDR3 is TGCGCCAGCAGCCAAGAGGCAGGGGGCTATCAGCCCCAGCATTTT.

The chain employs TRBV19 and TRBJ1-1, with no clear D. Germline CDR1 is LNHDA and CDR2 is SQIVND (reference sequence). Trimming shortened V by 2 bases and J by 0 bases, and 10 bases separated the two germline ends. This CDR3 has 15 residues. CDR3 coding DNA: TGTGCCAGTAGTATAAGGTCGGAAATGAACACTGAAGCTTTCTTT. Translated: CASSIRSEMNTEAFF.

The chain joins TRBV6-1 to TRBJ2-5; 8 nucleotides line up with TRBD1. The J call may be faulty, since TRBJ2-7 better matches the DNA end. The germline V gene has CDR1 MNHNS and CDR2 SASEGT. This CDR3 has 15 residues. The CDR3 nucleotides are TGTGCCAGCAGAGAGATGGGACAGGACACCTACGAGCAGTACTTC. This sequence encodes CASREMGQDTYEQYF.

The chain employs TRBV5-1 and TRBJ2-3; D is uncertain. V dropped 0 bases and J dropped 2 bases, with 4 bases sitting between them. Looked up from germline, CDR1 is SGHRS and CDR2 is YFSETQ. CDR3 length: 13 residues. Written as DNA, the CDR3 is TGCGCCAGCAGCTTGGGTTTCACAGATACGCAGTATTTT. Amino acids: CASSLGFTDTQYF.

The genes are TRBV7-9 and TRBJ2-1; D is tentatively TRBD1 or TRBD2 (5 bases each). Germline-derived CDR1 and CDR2 are SEHNR and FQNEAQ (reference sequence). Between the trimmed V and J ends, which lost 1 base and 7 bases, there was a span of 14 bases. The CDR3 is 15 residues long. The CDR3 DNA follows: TGTGCCAGCAGCTTAGGTTCGGGGCGCGATAATGAGCAGTTCTTC. It yields the protein CASSLGSGRDNEQFF. The full variable domain, rest sourced from reference TRBV7-9 and TRBJ2-1, is DTGVSQNPRHKITKRGQNVTFRCDPISEHNRLYWYRQTLGQGPEFLTYFQNEAQLEKSRLLSDRFSAERPKGSFSTLEIQRTEQGDSAMYLCASSLGSGRDNEQFFGPGTRLTVL.

This chain connects TRBV27 to TRBJ1-2; the D is unclear. The CDR3 has 14 amino acids. With 4 bases removed from V and 6 bases from J, the gap between germline ends came to 15 bases. Looked up from germline, CDR1 is MNHEY and CDR2 is SMNVEV (reference sequence). CDR3: CASSSRWDLNGYTF. CDR3 coding DNA: TGTGCCAGCAGTTCCAGGTGGGATCTCAATGGCTACACCTTC.

The chain couples TRBV7-2 to TRBJ1-1; D might be TRBD1 (5 bases). Trimming cost V 7 bases and J 2 bases, with 11 bases left between them. From germline, CDR1 is SGHTA and CDR2 FQGNSA. The CDR3 is made up of 13 amino acids. Here the CDR3 DNA reads TGTGCCAGCAAGACAGACCGAAACACTGAAGCTTTCTTT. Its protein product is CASKTDRNTEAFF. Combining the CDR3 with reference TRBV7-2 and TRBJ1-1 gives the whole variable domain GAGVSQSPSNKVTEKGKDVELRCDPISGHTALYWYRQSLGQGLEFLIYFQGNSAPDKSGLPSDRFSAERTGGSVSTLTIQRTQQEDSAVYLCASKTDRNTEAFFGQGTRLTVV.

CDR3 bases: TGTGCCAGCTATCACTTGGGGCTATCGGGGACGGAGACCCAGTACTTC. Protein: CASYHLGLSGTETQYF. The chain uses TRBV6-6 and TRBJ2-5; D assignment may be TRBD1 or TRBD2 (5 bases each). The germline V gene has CDR1 MNHNY and CDR2 SVGAGI (reference sequence). Trimming left V 8 bases short and J 5 bases short, with 24 bases between. CDR3 length: 16 amino acids.

The CDR3 bases are TGCGCCAGCAGCCAGGGCTGGGGGGATCTCGGTTCACCCCTCCACTTT. Translating gives CASSQGWGDLGSPLHF. The gene calls are TRBV4-1 and TRBJ1-6; D is possibly TRBD1 (5 bases). Trimming left V 3 bases short and J 9 bases short, with 18 bases between. There are 16 residues in the CDR3. Per germline, CDR1 MGHRA and CDR2 YSYEKL.

The count of this clone is one. The rearrangement uses TRBV7-2 and TRBJ2-1; the D call may be TRBD1 or TRBD2 (5 bases each). With 2 bases removed from V and 10 bases from J, the gap between germline ends came to 12 bases. Germline lookup yields CDR1 SGHTA and CDR2 FQGNSA. The CDR3 covers 13 residues. For the CDR3, the DNA is TGTGCCAGCAGCTTACCCCCCCGGGACGAGCAGTTCTTC. This codes for CASSLPPRDEQFF.

This clone was counted only a few times. The V and J genes are TRBV29-1 and TRBJ1-1, with unresolved D. The V gene lost 6 bases and the J gene lost 5 bases, with 7 bases spanning the gap. CDR1 SQVTM and CDR2 ANQGSEA come from the germline V gene. The length of the CDR3 is 10 residues. The DNA for the CDR3 is TGCAGCGTCGGGGAGACTGAAGCTTTCTTT. Translation: CSVGETEAFF.